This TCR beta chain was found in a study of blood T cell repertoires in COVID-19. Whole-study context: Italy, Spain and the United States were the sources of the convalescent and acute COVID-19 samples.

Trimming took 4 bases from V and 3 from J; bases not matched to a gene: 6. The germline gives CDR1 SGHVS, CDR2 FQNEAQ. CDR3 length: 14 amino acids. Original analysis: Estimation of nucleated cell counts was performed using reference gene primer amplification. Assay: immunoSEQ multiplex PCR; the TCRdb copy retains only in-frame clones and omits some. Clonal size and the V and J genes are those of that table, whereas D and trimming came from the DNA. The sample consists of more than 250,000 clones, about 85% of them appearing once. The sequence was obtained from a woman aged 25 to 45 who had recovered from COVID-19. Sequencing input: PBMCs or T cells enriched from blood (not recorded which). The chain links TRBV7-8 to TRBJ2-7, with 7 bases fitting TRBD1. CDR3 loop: CASSSASGGYEQYF. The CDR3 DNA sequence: TGTGCCAGCAGCTCGGCCTCAGGGGGCTACGAGCAGTACTTC.